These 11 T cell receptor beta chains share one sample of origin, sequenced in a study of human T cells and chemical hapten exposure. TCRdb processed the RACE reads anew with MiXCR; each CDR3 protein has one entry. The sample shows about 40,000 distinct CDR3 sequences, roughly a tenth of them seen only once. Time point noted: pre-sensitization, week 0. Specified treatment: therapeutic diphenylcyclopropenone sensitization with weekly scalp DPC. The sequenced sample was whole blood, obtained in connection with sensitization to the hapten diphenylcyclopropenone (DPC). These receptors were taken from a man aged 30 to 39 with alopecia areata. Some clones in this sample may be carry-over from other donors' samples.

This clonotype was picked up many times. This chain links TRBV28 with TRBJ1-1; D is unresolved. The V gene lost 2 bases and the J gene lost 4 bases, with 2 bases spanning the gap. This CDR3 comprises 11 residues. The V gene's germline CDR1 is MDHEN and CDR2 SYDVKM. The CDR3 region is CASSLGTEAFF. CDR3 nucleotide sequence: TGTGCCAGCAGTTTAGGCACTGAAGCTTTCTTT. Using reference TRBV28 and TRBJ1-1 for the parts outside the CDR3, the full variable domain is DVKVTQSSRYLVKRTGEKVFLECVQDMDHENMFWYRQDPGLGLRLIYFSYDVKMKEKGDIPEGYSVSREKKERFSLILESASTNQTSMYLCASSLGTEAFFGQGTRLTVV.

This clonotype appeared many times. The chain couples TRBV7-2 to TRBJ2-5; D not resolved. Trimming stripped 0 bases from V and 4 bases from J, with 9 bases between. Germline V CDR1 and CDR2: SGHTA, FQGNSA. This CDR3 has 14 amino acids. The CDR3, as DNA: TGTGCCAGCAGCTTAGCGGCTGGGATAGAGACCCAGTACTTC. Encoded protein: CASSLAAGIETQYF.

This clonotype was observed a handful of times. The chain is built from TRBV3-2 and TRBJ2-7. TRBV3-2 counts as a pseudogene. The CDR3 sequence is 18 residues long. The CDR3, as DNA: TGTGCCAGCAGCCAAGATGCTTGGGGCTTTTCAAGCTCCTACGAGCAGTACGTC. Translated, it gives CASSQDAWGFSSSYEQYV.

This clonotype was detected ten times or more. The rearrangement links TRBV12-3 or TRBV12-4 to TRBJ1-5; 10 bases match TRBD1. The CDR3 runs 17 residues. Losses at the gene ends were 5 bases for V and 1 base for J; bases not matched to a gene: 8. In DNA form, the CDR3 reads TGTGCCAGCAGTCTGGCCAGGGACAGGGGAAGCAATCAGCCCCAGCATTTT. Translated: CASSLARDRGSNQPQHF.

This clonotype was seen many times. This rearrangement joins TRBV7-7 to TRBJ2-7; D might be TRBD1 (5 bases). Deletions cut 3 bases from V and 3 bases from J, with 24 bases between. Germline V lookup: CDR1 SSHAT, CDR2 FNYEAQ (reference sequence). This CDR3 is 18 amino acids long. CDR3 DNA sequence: TGTGCCAGCAGCTTTATCTTGTCTTGCGATCAGACAGTCTACGAGCAGTACGTC. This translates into CASSFILSCDQTVYEQYV.

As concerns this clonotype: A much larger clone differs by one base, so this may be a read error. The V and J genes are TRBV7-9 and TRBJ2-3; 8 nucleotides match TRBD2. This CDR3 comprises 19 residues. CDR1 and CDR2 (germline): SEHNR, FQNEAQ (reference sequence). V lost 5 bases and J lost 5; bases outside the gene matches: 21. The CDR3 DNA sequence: TGTGCCAGCAGCGGACATCCGGGACTAGTGGGCTCCCTGGTAGATACGCAGTATTTT. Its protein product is CASSGHPGLVGSLVDTQYF.

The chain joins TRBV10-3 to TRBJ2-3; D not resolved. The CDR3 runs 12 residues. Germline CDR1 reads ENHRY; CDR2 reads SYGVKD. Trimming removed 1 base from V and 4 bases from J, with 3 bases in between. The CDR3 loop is CAISELSDTQYF. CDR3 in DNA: TGTGCCATCAGTGAGTTGTCAGATACGCAGTATTTT.

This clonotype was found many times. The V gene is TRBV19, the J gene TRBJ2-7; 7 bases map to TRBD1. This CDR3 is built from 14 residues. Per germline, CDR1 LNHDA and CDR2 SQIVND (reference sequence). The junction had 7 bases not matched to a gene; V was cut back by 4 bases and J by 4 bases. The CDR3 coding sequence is TGTGCCAGTAGTAGACGGGACAGTCTATACGAGCAGTACGTC. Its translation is CASSRRDSLYEQYV.

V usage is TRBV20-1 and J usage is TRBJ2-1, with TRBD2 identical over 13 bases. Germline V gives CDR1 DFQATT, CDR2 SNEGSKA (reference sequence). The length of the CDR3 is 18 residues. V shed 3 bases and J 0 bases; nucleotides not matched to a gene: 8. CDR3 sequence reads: CSARGLAGTSLSYNEQFF. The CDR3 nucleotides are TGCAGTGCTAGGGGACTAGCGGGGACATCCCTCTCCTACAATGAGCAGTTCTTC.

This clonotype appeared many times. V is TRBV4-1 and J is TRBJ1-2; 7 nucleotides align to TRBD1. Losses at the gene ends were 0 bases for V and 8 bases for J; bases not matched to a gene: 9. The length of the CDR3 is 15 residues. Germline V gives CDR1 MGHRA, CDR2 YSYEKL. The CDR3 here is CASSQESRTGDGYTF. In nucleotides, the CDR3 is TGCGCCAGCAGCCAAGAAAGCCGGACAGGCGACGGCTACACCTTC.

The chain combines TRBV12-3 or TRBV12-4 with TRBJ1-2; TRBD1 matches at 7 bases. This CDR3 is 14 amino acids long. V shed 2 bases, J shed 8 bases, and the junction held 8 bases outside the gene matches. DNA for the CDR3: TGTGCCAGCAGTTTATGGACAGGAGTTAACGGCTACACCTTC. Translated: CASSLWTGVNGYTF.